This T cell receptor (beta chain) was identified in a study of blood T cell repertoires in COVID-19 (dated by TCRdb to 2018 to 2020). With regard to the full study: Samples from collaborators originated in the United States, Italy and Spain and spanned both the acute and convalescent phases of COVID-19. Where available, HLA class I and class II types were taken from metadata supplied by the sample provider and were not determined by assay-based typing. Samples came from the ongoing ImmuneRACE study (first 160 participants) plus 1,254 subjects from 6 global collaborators. Deeply sampled blood TCRbeta repertoires from subjects exposed to, actively infected with, or recovered from COVID-19 were included in the dataset. The material from the prospective study consisted of cDNA or gDNA derived from T cells, B-cell-depleted T cells, or PBMCs. The repertoires were made available in a free public database intended to serve as a resource for research on the immune response to SARS-CoV-2. Nearly every sample came with metadata listing a de-identified subject ID, COVID-19 status, age in years and sex.

The study at large found these results: The quantity of clinical and demographic metadata differed by source and by participant and was supplied without curation.

The immunoSEQ Assay, a bias-controlled multiplex PCR, was used to amplify TCRbeta CDR3 regions from genomic DNA. In the original analysis: The number of nucleated cells in each sample was estimated by amplification of reference gene primers within the assay. Sequence reads were collapsed and filtered to measure the absolute abundance of every unique TCRbeta CDR3 rearrangement. For each sample, productive Simpson clonality was calculated as the square root of Simpson's diversity index over productive rearrangements. TCRdb took this table from immuneACCESS and kept in-frame rearrangements with V and J called. Such tables lack part of the clones; where checked against another copy, unresolved V genes explain under half of the gap, and the rest is unexplained. V, J and clone size derive from that table, while D and trimming were established from the DNA sequence. For this sample the table gives about 200,000 clones, of which about 81% were detected only once. The ten largest account for approximately 8% of the sample.

This clone was observed once. Its specific antigen is unknown. The sample holds no much larger clone one base away, and base qualities are not on file. The CDR3 covers 15 residues, taking in both the cysteine and the phenylalanine. Kept here is only the CDR3 DNA, which spans 45 bases and is read in frame from base 1. The germline V gene gives CDR1 as MDHEN and CDR2 as SYDVKM. V and J are truncated by 5 bases and 4 bases respectively, leaving an intervening sequence of 17 bases. At one collaborating source in Seattle, patients were enrolled during active infection and were followed longitudinally through the course of disease. Each collaborating institution followed its own protocols to collect whole blood in K2EDTA tubes. Collaborator samples were shipped for TCRbeta analysis as frozen whole blood, isolated PBMCs, or DNA extracted from either sample type.

This chain joins TRBV28 to TRBJ2-5; TRBD1 is possibly the D segment (5 matching bases). The TCR comes from an elderly woman with COVID-19, enrolled during active disease. The sequencing sample was made of peripheral blood. Here the CDR3 is given as CASSRQLSSPETQYF. The nucleotide sequence is given as TGTGCCAGCAGTCGACAGCTATCTTCTCCAGAGACCCAGTACTTC. Beyond the CDR3, the reference TRBV28 and TRBJ2-5 genes provide the residues; the full variable domain reads: DVKVTQSSRYLVKRTGEKVFLECVQDMDHENMFWYRQDPGLGLRLIYFSYDVKMKEKGDIPEGYSVSREKKERFSLILESASTNQTSMYLCASSRQLSSPETQYFGPGTRLLVL.